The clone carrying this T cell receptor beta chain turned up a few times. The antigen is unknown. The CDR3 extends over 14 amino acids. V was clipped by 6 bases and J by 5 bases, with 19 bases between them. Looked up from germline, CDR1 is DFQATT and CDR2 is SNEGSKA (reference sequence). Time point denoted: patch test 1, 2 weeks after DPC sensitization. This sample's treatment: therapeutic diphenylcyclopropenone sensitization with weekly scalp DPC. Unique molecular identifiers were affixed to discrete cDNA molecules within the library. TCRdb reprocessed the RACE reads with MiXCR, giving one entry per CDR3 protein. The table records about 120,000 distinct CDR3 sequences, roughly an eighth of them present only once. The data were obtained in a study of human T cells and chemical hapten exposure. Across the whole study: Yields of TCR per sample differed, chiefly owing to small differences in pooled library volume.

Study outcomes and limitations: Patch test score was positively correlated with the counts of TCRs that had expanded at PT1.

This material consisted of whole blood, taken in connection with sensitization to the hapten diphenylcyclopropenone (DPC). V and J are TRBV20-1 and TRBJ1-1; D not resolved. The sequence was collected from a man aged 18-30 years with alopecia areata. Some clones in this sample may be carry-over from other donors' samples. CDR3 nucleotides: TGCAGTGCCCGGGGTGATCGGGATGGGACTGAAGCTTTCTTT. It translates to CSARGDRDGTEAFF.